Detailed here is one TCR beta chain. Its specific antigen is unknown. No much larger clone exists at a distance of one base, and base qualities are not known. The CDR3 spans 16 residues, from the cysteine through the phenylalanine. The read is trimmed to its CDR3 DNA, 48 bases read in frame from base 1. CDR1 and CDR2 (SQVTM, ANQGSEA) derive from the germline V gene. Clipping removes 7 bases from V and 2 bases from J, with 14 as the unmatched junction base count. The CDR3 regions of human TCRbeta chains were analyzed by immunosequencing. As for the authors' bioinformatics: Repertoire TCRs were checked for matches against a reference library of SARS-CoV-2-specific TCRs that had been generated using the MIRA antigen-specificity platform. Breadth meant the fraction of unique TCRs that were SARS-CoV-2-associated, whereas depth meant the fraction of total T cells that were SARS-CoV-2-associated. Using the MIRA data, every spike-specific TCR was mapped to the spike region that the TCR reacted to and assigned to either a CD4 or a CD8 class. Log10-transformed breadth and depth values were compared by one-way ANOVA with Sidak's multiple comparisons tests. The table comes from immuneACCESS by way of TCRdb, which keeps in-frame sequences with V and J called. Part of the clones is missing from these tables; in studies checked, under half for an unresolved V gene and the rest for unknown reasons. V and J calls and clone size are as listed in that table; D and trimming were resolved from the DNA. A total of 130,000 or so clones appear in this sample, 80% to 95% of them only once. The ten largest clones capture under 4.5% of the sample.

What this sample's time point label stands for: about 28 days (+/-7) after the second vaccine dose. AZD1222 recipients with second doses at about 4 weeks or about 12 weeks were pooled, because spike-specific TCR depth and breadth did not differ between schedules. Vaccinee samples came from UK trials COV001 and COV002, including a single-blind randomized controlled phase 2/3 trial of AZD1222 (ChAdOx1 nCoV-19) in healthy adults. Trial participant PBMC samples were collected at day 0 and day 28 after the second dose for TCRbeta chain sequencing. The record originates from a study of T cell responses to AZD1222 COVID-19 vaccine (dated by TCRdb to the early 2020s). In terms of the full investigation: TCR sequencing covered some 240 trial participants: 200 to 220 given two doses of AZD1222 and some 25 given two doses of MenACWY control vaccine. Trial participants were enrolled into age subgroups of 18-55, 56-69 and 70-plus years, which contained around 150, 28 and 57 TCR-sequenced participants, respectively.

Broad study findings and their caveats: The 56-69-year group was small, and its depth increase did not reach significance, likely because of low power. A significant rise in spike-specific TCR breadth and depth was observed after two AZD1222 doses relative to day 0 and relative to MenACWY recipients. Conclusions about previously exposed vaccinees are limited, since just five to seven AZD1222 recipients were seropositive for SARS-CoV-2 at baseline. Because no samples from the day 14 peak response were available, repertoires could be characterized only after the peak T cell response. CD4 TCRs associated with the vaccine covered the entire spike protein, and the dominant responses were in regions 160-218 and 743-854. Reportedly, almost half of the unique spike-specific TCRs recognized epitopes lying outside the regions that are mutated in the B.1.351 and B.1.1.7 variants. Participants were mostly white British and included more females than males, and it was suggested by the authors that clonal diversity may have been underestimated.

This receptor was identified in an adult who received the AZD1222 COVID-19 vaccine. The chain employs TRBV29-1 and TRBJ1-2; a stretch of 9 junction bases matches TRBD1. Sequences were derived from peripheral blood, sampled 28 days after the second AZD1222 dose. The CDR3 protein: CSEYKEPGQGNYGYTF. The bases are TGCAGCGAGTATAAAGAACCGGGACAGGGAAACTATGGCTACACCTTC.